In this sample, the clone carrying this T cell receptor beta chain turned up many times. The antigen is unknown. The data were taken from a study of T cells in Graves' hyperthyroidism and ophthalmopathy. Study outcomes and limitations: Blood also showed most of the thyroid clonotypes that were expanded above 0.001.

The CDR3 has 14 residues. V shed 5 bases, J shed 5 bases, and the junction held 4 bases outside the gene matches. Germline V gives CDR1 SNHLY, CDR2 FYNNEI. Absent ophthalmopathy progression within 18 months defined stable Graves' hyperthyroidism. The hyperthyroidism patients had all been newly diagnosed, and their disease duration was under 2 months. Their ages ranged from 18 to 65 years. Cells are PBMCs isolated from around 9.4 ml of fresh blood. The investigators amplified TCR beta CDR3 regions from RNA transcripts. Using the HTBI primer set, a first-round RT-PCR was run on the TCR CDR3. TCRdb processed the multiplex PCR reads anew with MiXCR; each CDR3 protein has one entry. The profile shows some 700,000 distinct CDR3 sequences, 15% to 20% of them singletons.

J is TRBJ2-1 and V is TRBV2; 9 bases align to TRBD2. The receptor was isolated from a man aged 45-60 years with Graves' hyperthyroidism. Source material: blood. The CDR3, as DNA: TGTGCCAGCAGTTCGACTAGCGGAAACAATGAGCAGTTCTTC. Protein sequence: CASSSTSGNNEQFF.